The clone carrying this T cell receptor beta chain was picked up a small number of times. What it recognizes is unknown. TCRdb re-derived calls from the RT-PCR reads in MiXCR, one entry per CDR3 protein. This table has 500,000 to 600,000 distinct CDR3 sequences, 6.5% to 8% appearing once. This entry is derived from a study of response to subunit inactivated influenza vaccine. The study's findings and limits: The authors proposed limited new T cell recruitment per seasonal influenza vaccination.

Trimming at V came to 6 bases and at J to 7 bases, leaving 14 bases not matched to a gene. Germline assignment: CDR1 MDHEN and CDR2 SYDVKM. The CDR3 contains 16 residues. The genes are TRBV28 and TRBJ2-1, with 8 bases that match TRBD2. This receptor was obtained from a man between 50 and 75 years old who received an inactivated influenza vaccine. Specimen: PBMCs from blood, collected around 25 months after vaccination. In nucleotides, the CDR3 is TGTGCCAGCAGATTGGTGGACGGGGGGGCCAGGAATGAGCAGTTCTTC. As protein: CASRLVDGGARNEQFF.